The clone carrying this T cell receptor beta chain was detected only a few times. The antigen is unknown. This sample is part of a study of blood T cells in healthy people across ages. General observations from the study: Strong correlation existed between TCR beta diversity and naive T cell percentage.

For the second PCR, which ran for roughly 6 to 11 cycles, a sample-barcoded 5' primer and a J-beta primer mix were used. Each cDNA was tagged by a template-switch adaptor containing 12 random nucleotides. All samples gave at least 2.5 million CDR3-containing paired-end reads. TCRdb independently ran MiXCR on the 5' RACE reads; one entry per CDR3 protein. Among fewer than 1,000,000 distinct CDR3 sequences listed, 40% to 50% were seen once. From germline, CDR1 is SGHAT and CDR2 FQDESV (reference sequence). Between the trimmed V and J ends, which lost 2 bases and 0 bases, there was a span of 5 bases. This CDR3 has 13 residues. Sample donors were healthy Caucasian individuals that came from Russia, aged roughly 6 to 100.

The TCR comes from a man aged 55 to 70 in good health. The chain carries TRBV11-1 and TRBJ2-7; D unresolved. The specimen was blood. CDR3 residues: CASSLLVSYEQYF. The CDR3 coding sequence is TGTGCCAGCAGCTTATTAGTCTCCTACGAGCAGTACTTC.